A single sample gave rise to the 7 T cell receptor beta chains below, sequenced in a study of neurological immune-mediated disorders. TCRdb fed the 5' RACE reads into MiXCR, producing one record per CDR3 protein. Among about 39,000 distinct CDR3 sequences, 7.2% were seen once, and the ten largest hold 5.5% to 6.5%. The sequenced material came from CD4+ T cells from blood. These receptors all come from a man aged 45-65 years in good health.

This clonotype came up many times. The chain couples TRBV12-3 or TRBV12-4 to TRBJ2-5; TRBD2 matches 7 bases. The CDR3 loop spans 15 amino acids. V trimming: 5 bases; J trimming: 5 bases; junction bases outside the gene matches: 11. The CDR3 nucleotides are TGTGCCAGCAGTCGTAATTGGCGGGAGTTTGAGACCCAGTACTTC. Translated, it gives CASSRNWREFETQYF.

This clonotype was found many times. The chain links TRBV29-1 to TRBJ2-7, with 14 bases that match TRBD2. The trim removed 5 bases at V and 7 bases at J, leaving 7 bases unmatched. The CDR3 totals 14 residues. CDR1 and CDR2 from the germline V gene are SQVTM and ANQGSEA. This CDR3 reads CSVPGLAGAGEQYF. CDR3 in DNA: TGCAGCGTTCCGGGACTAGCGGGAGCGGGTGAGCAGTACTTC.

This clonotype has a handful of counts. The chain has TRBV30 and TRBJ1-2; D remains unclear. Germline V CDR1 and CDR2: GTSNPN, SVGIG (reference sequence). Trimming took off 5 bases at V and 0 bases at J, with 13 bases between the two ends. The CDR3 extends over 14 amino acids. CDR3 bases: TGTGCCTGGGTCCTCAAAAGAGCTAACTATGGCTACACCTTC. This gives the protein CAWVLKRANYGYTF.

This clonotype was counted ten times or more. The chain employs TRBV29-1 and TRBJ2-5; TRBD1 agrees at 9 bases. J gave up 5 bases and V 6 bases, and 10 bases lay outside the gene matches. Germline assignment: CDR1 SQVTM and CDR2 ANQGSEA. The CDR3 sequence is 14 residues long. The CDR3 coding sequence is TGCAGCGTCCTGAACAGGGGGCGAGTTGAGACCCAGTACTTC. Translation gives CSVLNRGRVETQYF.

This clonotype counts as medium-sized. The chain is built from TRBV7-9 and TRBJ2-1; unclear D gene. V was pared by 6 bases and J by 5 bases, with 2 bases between. From germline, CDR1 is SEHNR and CDR2 FQNEAQ (reference sequence). The CDR3 has 10 residues. The CDR3 region has the DNA TGTGCCAGCAGTAACAATGAGCAGTTCTTC. Encoded protein: CASSNNEQFF. Complete variable domain (other parts from reference TRBV7-9 and TRBJ2-1): DTGVSQNPRHKITKRGQNVTFRCDPISEHNRLYWYRQTLGQGPEFLTYFQNEAQLEKSRLLSDRFSAERPKGSFSTLEIQRTEQGDSAMYLCASSNNEQFFGPGTRLTVL.

This clonotype was observed at least ten times. This chain uses TRBV19 with TRBJ1-1; D is unresolved. Between the trimmed V and J ends, which lost 4 bases and 1 base, there was a span of 7 bases. This CDR3 has 13 residues. Germline values: CDR1 LNHDA, CDR2 SQIVND (reference sequence). CDR3 sequence: CASSNTRNTEAFF. The CDR3 DNA reads as TGTGCCAGTAGTAATACTCGGAACACTGAAGCTTTCTTT. The variable domain in full, with the rest retrieved from reference TRBV19 and TRBJ1-1, is DGGITQSPKYLFRKEGQNVTLSCEQNLNHDAMYWYRQDPGQGLRLIYYSQIVNDFQKGDIAEGYSVSREKKESFPLTVTSAQKNPTAFYLCASSNTRNTEAFFGQGTRLTVV.

This clonotype was detected many times. The chain is built from TRBV5-1 and TRBJ2-5, with a weak D call TRBD1 (5 bases). This CDR3 has 15 residues. The V gene's germline CDR1 is SGHRS and CDR2 YFSETQ. V shed 4 bases and J shed 0 bases, with 13 bases lying between them. The DNA of the CDR3 is TGCGCCAGCAGCCATGGACACAACAACCAAGAGACCCAGTACTTC. It encodes CASSHGHNNQETQYF.